A single sample gave rise to the 32 T cell receptor beta chains below, sequenced in a study of blood T cell repertoires in COVID-19. The data were produced by immunoSEQ multiplex PCR, yet TCRdb's version contains in-frame clones alone and is incomplete. The table shows about 100,000 clones, with roughly 88% occurring only once. Source material: peripheral blood. The receptors stem from a human donor in a cohort sampled during active COVID-19.

This clone was detected only once. V gene TRBV19 combines with J gene TRBJ2-3; maybe TRBD2 (5 bases). V gave up 5 bases and J gave up 10 bases, with 16 bases separating them. Looked up from germline, CDR1 is LNHDA and CDR2 is SQIVND (reference sequence). The CDR3 has 13 amino acids. For the CDR3, the DNA is TGTGCCAGTAGTCGGACTCCCGAGAAGGCGCAGTATTTT. Amino acid sequence: CASSRTPEKAQYF.

Only a few counts were recorded for this clone. The chain recombines TRBV24-1 with TRBJ2-3; 9 bases align to TRBD1. This CDR3 is built from 16 residues. CDR1 is KGHDR, CDR2 SFDVKD, per germline. V was pared by 2 bases and J by 3 bases, with 5 bases of the junction left unmatched. Here the CDR3 reads CATSDSGQGGTDTQYF. The CDR3 nucleotides read TGTGCCACCAGTGATTCGGGACAGGGAGGAACAGATACGCAGTATTTT.

The chain carries TRBV5-1 and TRBJ1-3; D perhaps matches TRBD1 (5 bases). Germline CDR1 is SGHRS and CDR2 is YFSETQ. Trimming left V 2 bases short and J 2 bases short, with 8 bases between. CDR3 length: 14 amino acids. The CDR3 DNA reads TGCGCCAGCAGCTTCGGGGGTACTGGAAACACCATATATTTT. This encodes CASSFGGTGNTIYF.

The chain couples TRBV30 to TRBJ2-5; 9 bases match TRBD1. V shed 3 bases, J shed 9 bases, and the junction held 11 bases outside the gene matches. This CDR3 region has 14 residues. The germline V gene encodes CDR1 GTSNPN and CDR2 SVGIG (reference sequence). The CDR3 protein is CAWRSGTGSHAQYF. CDR3 DNA: TGTGCCTGGAGATCCGGGACAGGGTCCCACGCCCAGTACTTC.

This sequence joins TRBV28 and TRBJ2-7; 11 bases are shared with TRBD2. V lost 6 bases and J lost 1; bases outside the gene matches: 5. The V gene's germline CDR1 is MDHEN and CDR2 SYDVKM. The CDR3 consists of 15 residues. The CDR3 region is CASRPTSGTSYEQYF. The CDR3 coding sequence is TGTGCCAGCAGACCGACTAGCGGGACATCCTACGAGCAGTACTTC.

V is TRBV9 and J is TRBJ2-1; 13 bases match TRBD2. The CDR3 length is 17 residues. The V segment lost 2 bases and the J segment 6 bases; nucleotides outside the gene matches: 8. Germline V gene sequence: CDR1 SGDLS, CDR2 YYNGEE. For the CDR3, the DNA is TGTGCCAGCAGCGTTACTAGCGGGAGGGTACCCACCAATGAGCAGTTCTTC. This translates into CASSVTSGRVPTNEQFF. Full variable domain (remainder filled in from reference TRBV9 and TRBJ2-1): DSGVTQTPKHLITATGQRVTLRCSPRSGDLSVYWYQQSLDQGLQFLIQYYNGEERAKGNILERFSAQQFPDLHSELNLSSLELGDSALYFCASSVTSGRVPTNEQFFGPGTRLTVL.

J is TRBJ2-3 and V is TRBV27, with D perhaps TRBD2 (5 bases). The CDR3 extends over 13 amino acids. From germline, CDR1 is MNHEY and CDR2 SMNVEV (reference sequence). V was clipped by 8 bases and J by 3 bases, with 12 bases between them. The CDR3 loop is CASGSSRTDTQYF. For the CDR3, the DNA is TGTGCCAGCGGGAGTAGCAGGACAGATACGCAGTATTTT.

The rearrangement uses TRBV19 and TRBJ2-5; possibly TRBD2 for D (6 bases). V lost 3 bases and J 6 bases, leaving 14 bases between the germline ends. The CDR3 is 14 residues long. The germline CDR1 and CDR2 sequences are LNHDA and SQIVND (reference sequence). DNA for the CDR3: TGTGCCAGTAGTATCGAGACGGAGGGGAAGACCCAGTACTTC. It yields the protein CASSIETEGKTQYF. Combining the CDR3 with reference TRBV19 and TRBJ2-5 gives the whole variable domain DGGITQSPKYLFRKEGQNVTLSCEQNLNHDAMYWYRQDPGQGLRLIYYSQIVNDFQKGDIAEGYSVSREKKESFPLTVTSAQKNPTAFYLCASSIETEGKTQYFGPGTRLLVL.

This chain joins TRBV10-3 and TRBJ2-7; no definite D call. V was clipped by 0 bases and J by 5 bases, with 26 bases between them. Germline CDR1 ENHRY, CDR2 SYGVKD. This CDR3 has 19 residues. CDR3 protein: CAISESRIPSLRSTDEQYF. The CDR3, as DNA: TGTGCCATCAGTGAGTCGCGGATTCCGAGCCTGAGGTCTACGGACGAGCAGTACTTC.

This chain joins TRBV27 and TRBJ2-3; D is uncertain. CDR3 length: 15 residues. Trimming shortened V by 3 bases and J by 2 bases, and 12 bases separated the two germline ends. The V gene's germline CDR1 is MNHEY and CDR2 SMNVEV (reference sequence). CDR3 sequence reads: CASSFRGGSTDTQYF. In DNA, the CDR3 is TGTGCCAGCAGTTTTCGCGGCGGATCCACAGATACGCAGTATTTT.

This sequence joins TRBV28 and TRBJ1-3; D is uncertain. This CDR3 spans 15 amino acids. Germline V gives CDR1 MDHEN, CDR2 SYDVKM. V lost 7 bases to trimming and J lost 0 bases, with 13 bases between them. The CDR3 DNA reads as TGTGCCAGCACCACGGAGGGCCACTCTGGAAACACCATATATTTT. Protein: CASTTEGHSGNTIYF.

The chain has TRBV28 and TRBJ2-7; perhaps TRBD2 as D (6 bases). There are 15 residues in the CDR3. V lost 5 bases, J lost 7 bases, and 21 bases lay in between. The germline V gene encodes CDR1 MDHEN and CDR2 SYDVKM. The CDR3 is CASSTGGSRVEEQYF. The CDR3 nucleotides are TGTGCCAGCAGTACCGGGGGTAGCCGGGTGGAGGAGCAGTACTTC.

The rearrangement links TRBV5-4 to TRBJ2-2; D possibly corresponds to TRBD2 (5 bases). Germline CDR1 is SGHNT and CDR2 is YYREEE (reference sequence). This CDR3 is built from 14 residues. Trimming pared 3 bases from V and 1 base from J, leaving 7 bases between. The CDR3, as DNA: TGTGCCAGCAGCTACAGCGGGAACACCGGGGAGCTGTTTTTT. This gives the protein CASSYSGNTGELFF.

Note on this clone: This clone may be a read error of a much larger clone one base away. The chain recombines TRBV27 with TRBJ2-7; 10 positions match TRBD1. The CDR3 is 14 residues long. Germline CDR1 and CDR2: MNHEY and SMNVEV (reference sequence). Trimming cost V 4 bases and J 3 bases; bases outside gene matches: 3. CDR3 in DNA: TGTGCCAGCAGTTACCGGACAGGGGGCTACGAGCAGTACTTC. Translation: CASSYRTGGYEQYF.

The chain joins TRBV19 to TRBJ2-7, with a tentative D call TRBD2 (5 bases). This CDR3 is built from 14 residues. V gave up 3 bases and J gave up 0 bases, with 9 bases separating them. Germline CDR1 reads LNHDA; CDR2 reads SQIVND (reference sequence). This chain's CDR3 is CASSILGNSYEQYF. The CDR3 DNA follows: TGTGCCAGTAGTATCCTCGGGAACTCCTACGAGCAGTACTTC.

The chain employs TRBV5-1 and TRBJ2-7; TRBD1 matches 10 bases. The CDR3 length is 16 residues. Germline loops: CDR1 SGHRS, CDR2 YFSETQ. Unmatched junction bases numbered 11, after V lost 2 bases and J lost 6 bases. CDR3 coding DNA: TGCGCCAGCAGCTTCCAATCTACGGGACAGGGGTCCGAGCAGTACTTC. Translation gives CASSFQSTGQGSEQYF. Combining the CDR3 with reference TRBV5-1 and TRBJ2-7 gives the whole variable domain KAGVTQTPRYLIKTRGQQVTLSCSPISGHRSVSWYQQTPGQGLQFLFEYFSETQRNKGNFPGRFSGRQFSNSRSEMNVSTLELGDSALYLCASSFQSTGQGSEQYFGPGTRLTVT.

This chain connects TRBV6-5 to TRBJ1-1; D perhaps matches TRBD1 (5 bases). V was pared by 7 bases and J by 1 base, with 10 bases between. This CDR3 has 13 amino acids. Germline V gene data show CDR1 as MNHEY and CDR2 as SVGAGI. CDR3 coding DNA: TGTGCCAGCACGCGGACAAAGAACACTGAAGCTTTCTTT. Residues: CASTRTKNTEAFF.

This clone was detected a few times. The chain carries TRBV7-9 and TRBJ1-5, with 7 bases aligning to TRBD1. The length of the CDR3 is 16 residues. In germline, CDR1 is SEHNR, CDR2 FQNEAQ (reference sequence). J was trimmed by 2 bases and V by 4 bases; bases with no gene match: 8. CDR3 coding DNA: TGTGCCAGCAGCTCGACAGGGTACGGGCGCAATCAGCCCCAGCATTTT. Translating gives CASSSTGYGRNQPQHF.

The chain is built from TRBV28 and TRBJ1-6; 12 bases fit TRBD1. V was pared by 5 bases and J by 6 bases, with 11 bases of the junction left unmatched. This CDR3 spans 18 amino acids. In germline, CDR1 is MDHEN, CDR2 SYDVKM. The CDR3 nucleotides read TGTGCCAGCAGTCCGGGTTGGGGACAGGGGGCAAGTAATTCACCCCTCCACTTT. Translated: CASSPGWGQGASNSPLHF. Full variable domain (remainder filled in from reference TRBV28 and TRBJ1-6): DVKVTQSSRYLVKRTGEKVFLECVQDMDHENMFWYRQDPGLGLRLIYFSYDVKMKEKGDIPEGYSVSREKKERFSLILESASTNQTSMYLCASSPGWGQGASNSPLHFGNGTRLTVT.

The chain couples TRBV27 to TRBJ2-5, with 12 bases aligning to TRBD2. V shed 0 bases and J 5 bases; nucleotides not matched to a gene: 4. This CDR3 spans 16 amino acids. Per germline, CDR1 MNHEY and CDR2 SMNVEV (reference sequence). The CDR3 DNA reads as TGTGCCAGCAGTTTATCTCTAGCGGGAGGGGTTGAGACCCAGTACTTC. It encodes CASSLSLAGGVETQYF.

This chain links TRBV18 with TRBJ1-3; D unclear. The ends were cut back, 1 base at V and 0 bases at J, with 10 bases in the middle. The CDR3 is made up of 16 amino acids. CDR1 and CDR2 from the germline V gene are KGHSH and LQKENI. CDR3 DNA: TGTGCCAGCTCACCACAGGGAGCCAGCTCTGGAAACACCATATATTTT. Protein sequence: CASSPQGASSGNTIYF.

The genes are TRBV7-8 and TRBJ1-3; D unresolved. The germline gives CDR1 SGHVS, CDR2 FQNEAQ. The V end lost 5 bases, the J end lost 4 bases, and 15 bases lay between the germline ends. This CDR3 comprises 15 residues. This CDR3 reads CASSPGTDHGNTIYF. The CDR3 nucleotides read TGTGCCAGCAGCCCTGGAACAGATCACGGAAACACCATATATTTT.

The chain employs TRBV14 and TRBJ1-2, with 9 bases matching TRBD1. The CDR3 is 14 residues long. Unmatched junction bases numbered 3, after V lost 4 bases and J lost 3 bases. Germline CDR1 reads SGHDN; CDR2 reads FVKESK. CDR3 nucleotides: TGTGCCAGCAGCCGAGGACAGGGGTACTATGGCTACACCTTC. Its translation: CASSRGQGYYGYTF.

The rearrangement uses TRBV4-3 and TRBJ1-4; D is ambiguous. CDR3 size: 14 residues. Germline CDR1 reads LGHNA; CDR2 reads YSLEER. Trimming removed 0 bases at V and 7 bases at J, with 9 bases between. The CDR3 spells CASSQDLVIEKLFF. In DNA, the CDR3 is TGCGCCAGCAGCCAAGACTTAGTGATTGAAAAACTGTTTTTT.

The chain combines TRBV30 with TRBJ2-7; 8 bases map to TRBD1. Germline values: CDR1 GTSNPN, CDR2 SVGIG (reference sequence). There are 15 residues in the CDR3. Losses at the gene ends were 4 bases for V and 6 bases for J; bases not matched to a gene: 14. The CDR3 nucleotides are TGTGCCTGGAAGGGTCGGACAGGGCTGATGGGCGAGCAGTACTTC. Its translation is CAWKGRTGLMGEQYF.

The V call is TRBV11-3, the J call TRBJ2-7; TRBD1 agrees at 8 bases. V shed 8 bases and J 6 bases; nucleotides not matched to a gene: 9. CDR3 length: 13 residues. In germline, CDR1 is SGHNT, CDR2 YENEEA. The chain's CDR3 is CASSRDRTFEQYF. In DNA, the CDR3 is TGTGCCAGCTCCCGGGACAGGACGTTCGAGCAGTACTTC.

The rearrangement links TRBV19 to TRBJ1-6, with D unresolved. V shed 1 base and J shed 7 bases, with 11 bases lying between them. CDR3 length equals 15 residues. From germline, CDR1 is LNHDA and CDR2 SQIVND (reference sequence). The CDR3 DNA sequence: TGTGCCAGTAGTATAGGAGGGCAGACCAATTCACCCCTCCACTTT. This codes for CASSIGGQTNSPLHF.

This clone has a single count. This sequence joins TRBV7-2 and TRBJ1-5; 7 nucleotides match TRBD1. The length of the CDR3 is 15 residues. V lost 4 bases, J lost 3 bases, and 6 bases stayed unmatched. Germline assignment: CDR1 SGHTA and CDR2 FQGNSA. The CDR3 here is CASSYYGQANQPQHF. Written as DNA, the CDR3 is TGTGCCAGCAGCTACTACGGACAGGCCAATCAGCCCCAGCATTTT. Full variable domain (rest looked up from reference TRBV7-2 and TRBJ1-5): GAGVSQSPSNKVTEKGKDVELRCDPISGHTALYWYRQSLGQGLEFLIYFQGNSAPDKSGLPSDRFSAERTGGSVSTLTIQRTQQEDSAVYLCASSYYGQANQPQHFGDGTRLSIL.

The V gene is TRBV7-9, the J gene TRBJ1-4; D is ambiguous. The germline CDR1 and CDR2 sequences are SEHNR and FQNEAQ (reference sequence). CDR3 size: 13 residues. V shed 1 base and J shed 7 bases, with 7 bases lying between them. The CDR3 DNA reads TGTGCCAGCAGCTTAGATAAGAGTGAAAAACTGTTTTTT. This encodes CASSLDKSEKLFF.

The rearrangement links TRBV4-1 to TRBJ1-5, with D perhaps matching TRBD1 (5 bases). This CDR3 has 14 amino acids. The V end was cut by 2 bases, the J end by 7 bases, with 12 bases between. Germline CDR1 MGHRA, CDR2 YSYEKL. The CDR3 sequence is CASSQTGGSQPQHF. The CDR3 bases are TGCGCCAGCAGCCAAACCGGGGGATCCCAGCCCCAGCATTTT.

This clone was seen a single time. The V and J genes are TRBV11-2 and TRBJ2-4, with 9 bases lining up with TRBD1. CDR3 length equals 15 residues. V shed 1 base, J shed 6 bases, and the junction held 4 bases outside the gene matches. Looked up from germline, CDR1 is SGHAT and CDR2 is FQNNGV. DNA for the CDR3: TGTGCCAGCAGCTTAGGCGGGACAGGGATAAACATTCAGTACTTC. It specifies CASSLGGTGINIQYF.

The chain couples TRBV21-1 to TRBJ2-7; the table's D call of TRBD2 was not tested on the DNA. TRBV21-1 counts as a pseudogene. The CDR3 sequence is 13 residues long. CDR3: CASSRWGGNEQYF. In DNA, the CDR3 is TGTGCCAGCAGCAGATGGGGGGGGAACGAGCAGTACTTC.